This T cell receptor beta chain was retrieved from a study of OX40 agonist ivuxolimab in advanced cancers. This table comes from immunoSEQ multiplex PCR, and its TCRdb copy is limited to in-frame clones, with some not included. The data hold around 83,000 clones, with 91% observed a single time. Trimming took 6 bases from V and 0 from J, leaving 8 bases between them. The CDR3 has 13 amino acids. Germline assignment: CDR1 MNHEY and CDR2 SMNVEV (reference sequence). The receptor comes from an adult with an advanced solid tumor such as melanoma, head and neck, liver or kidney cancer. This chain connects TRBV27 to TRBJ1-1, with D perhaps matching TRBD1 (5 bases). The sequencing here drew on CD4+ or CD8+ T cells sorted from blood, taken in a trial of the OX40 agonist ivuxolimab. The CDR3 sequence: CASSGTVNTEAFF. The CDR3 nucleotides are TGTGCCAGCAGCGGGACGGTGAACACTGAAGCTTTCTTT.